This entry lists 29 T cell receptor beta chains sequenced from one sample in a study of T cell changes during pregnancy in multiple sclerosis. Generated by immunoSEQ multiplex PCR, the TCRdb table keeps only in-frame clones and is missing some. The table includes over 50,000 clones, approximately 92% detected once. The sequences come from CD4+ T cells from peripheral blood mononuclear cells, collected in the third trimester of pregnancy. The receptors were sampled from a female donor with multiple sclerosis, enrolled in a pregnancy study.

The V and J genes are TRBV19 and TRBJ1-1; D unresolved. Germline CDR1 reads LNHDA; CDR2 reads SQIVND (reference sequence). V lost 7 bases and J 0 bases, leaving 6 bases between the germline ends. The CDR3 consists of 12 residues. The CDR3: CASTYLNTEAFF. The CDR3 nucleotides are TGTGCCAGTACGTATTTGAACACTGAAGCTTTCTTT.

The chain carries TRBV4-1 and TRBJ2-5; a weak D match, TRBD2 (5 bases). V was shortened by 4 bases and J by 1 base, with 13 bases between the two germline ends. This CDR3 comprises 15 residues. Germline V lookup: CDR1 MGHRA, CDR2 YSYEKL. The DNA for the CDR3 is TGCGCCAGCAGCCCCCTCGGGAATACCCAAGAGACCCAGTACTTC. Protein sequence: CASSPLGNTQETQYF.

The CDR3 nucleotides read TGTGCCAGCAGCCGCCCAACAGGGGTGGCGAACACTGAAGCTTTCTTT. Protein product: CASSRPTGVANTEAFF. The chain is built from TRBV7-9 and TRBJ1-1; 7 positions agree with TRBD1. The CDR3 loop spans 16 amino acids. V dropped 5 bases and J dropped 1; count of bases not matched to a gene: 10. Looked up from germline, CDR1 is SEHNR and CDR2 is FQNEAQ (reference sequence).

The rearrangement links TRBV27 to TRBJ2-7; 8 nucleotides match TRBD1. The CDR3 contains 15 residues. CDR1 MNHEY and CDR2 SMNVEV come from the germline V gene (reference sequence). J lost 0 bases, V lost 4 bases, and 5 bases had no gene match. The CDR3 DNA sequence: TGTGCCAGCAGTTCCAGGGGGCCAGGCTCCTACGAGCAGTACTTC. Translating it yields CASSSRGPGSYEQYF.

The V and J genes are TRBV9 and TRBJ1-1, with 12 bases that match TRBD1. After removal of 2 bases from V and 5 bases from J, the junction contained 13 bases not matched to a gene. The CDR3 is 18 amino acids. Germline V gene data show CDR1 as SGDLS and CDR2 as YYNGEE. The CDR3 spells CASSVTPGQGAQGTEAFF. The CDR3 bases are TGTGCCAGCAGCGTGACCCCGGGACAGGGGGCTCAGGGTACTGAAGCTTTCTTT.

The rearrangement links TRBV7-9 to TRBJ1-1; TRBD1 matches 10 bases. CDR3 length: 15 amino acids. Germline CDR1 SEHNR, CDR2 FQNEAQ (reference sequence). J gave up 5 bases and V 5 bases, and 8 bases lay outside the gene matches. CDR3 coding DNA: TGTGCCAGCAGCGCAAGGGACAGGGGTTCTACTGAAGCTTTCTTT. Translated, it gives CASSARDRGSTEAFF.

There are a few counts of this clone. V is TRBV2 and J is TRBJ2-7; possible D gene TRBD1, 6 bases. Trimming stripped 2 bases from V and 3 bases from J, with 14 bases between. Germline assignment: CDR1 SNHLY and CDR2 FYNNEI. This CDR3 has 15 amino acids. The CDR3 protein is CASSERRDTRYEQYF. In DNA, the CDR3 is TGTGCCAGCAGTGAACGCCGGGACACCCGCTACGAGCAGTACTTC.

This clone was seen only once. The rearrangement joins TRBV11-2 to TRBJ2-7; TRBD1 matches 8 bases. Germline CDR1 SGHAT, CDR2 FQNNGV. This CDR3 has 13 amino acids. Unmatched junction bases numbered 11, after V lost 10 bases and J lost 6 bases. The CDR3 sequence is CAIQRSGGGEQYF. The CDR3 DNA is TGTGCCATCCAGCGCTCAGGGGGCGGCGAGCAGTACTTC.

The chain carries TRBV6-1 and TRBJ2-5; maybe TRBD1 (6 bases). The CDR3 sequence is 15 residues long. Germline values: CDR1 MNHNS, CDR2 SASEGT. V lost 6 bases to trimming and J lost 2 bases, with 16 bases between them. CDR3 nucleotide sequence: TGTGCCAGCAGCGAAAGGCGGACAGAGCAAGAGACCCAGTACTTC. It yields the protein CASSERRTEQETQYF.

The rearrangement uses TRBV28 and TRBJ2-7; possibly TRBD1 for D (5 bases). CDR3 length equals 15 residues. Germline CDR1 and CDR2: MDHEN and SYDVKM. Trimming removed 0 bases from V and 2 bases from J, with 11 bases in between. CDR3 sequence (DNA): TGTGCCAGCAGTTTATGGATTAGGGGAACCTACGAGCAGTACTTC. The encoded protein is CASSLWIRGTYEQYF.

The chain recombines TRBV5-6 with TRBJ2-3; 8 bases fit TRBD2. V gave up 1 base and J gave up 1 base; unmatched junction bases: 11. From germline, CDR1 is SGHDT and CDR2 YYEEEE. This CDR3 spans 18 amino acids. The CDR3 bases are TGTGCCAGCAGCTTGAAGAGGGGTAGCGGGATGCGCACAGATACGCAGTATTTT. Translating gives CASSLKRGSGMRTDTQYF. Full variable domain (rest looked up from reference TRBV5-6 and TRBJ2-3): DAGVTQSPTHLIKTRGQQVTLRCSPKSGHDTVSWYQQALGQGPQFIFQYYEEEERQRGNFPDRFSGHQFPNYSSELNVNALLLGDSALYLCASSLKRGSGMRTDTQYFGPGTRLTVL.

The gene calls are TRBV7-6 and TRBJ1-2; 7 nucleotides match TRBD1. Germline V gene data show CDR1 as SGHVS and CDR2 as FNYEAQ. There are 13 residues in the CDR3. Unmatched junction bases numbered 7, after V lost 4 bases and J lost 8 bases. The CDR3 region is CASSSNRGQGYTF. CDR3 DNA sequence: TGTGCCAGCAGCTCGAACAGGGGCCAGGGCTACACCTTC.

This clone was found once. The chain couples TRBV7-8 to TRBJ2-1, with D possibly TRBD2 on 6 matching bases. This CDR3 spans 15 amino acids. CDR1 and CDR2 (germline): SGHVS, FQNEAQ. V gave up 2 bases and J gave up 5 bases, with 13 bases separating them. The CDR3 reads CASSLRDFGDNEQFF. Written as DNA, the CDR3 is TGTGCCAGCAGCTTAAGGGACTTCGGTGACAATGAGCAGTTCTTC.

This CDR3 is CASSQLYEQYF. CDR3 in DNA: TGTGCCAGCAGTCAACTCTACGAGCAGTACTTC. V usage is TRBV28 and J usage is TRBJ2-7; no reliable D call. CDR1 is MDHEN and CDR2 is SYDVKM in the germline V gene. The V end lost 5 bases, the J end lost 3 bases, and 5 bases lay between the germline ends. The CDR3 sequence is 11 residues long.

This clone has only one observation. The rearrangement joins TRBV7-2 to TRBJ2-1; TRBD2 agrees at 10 bases. The CDR3 has 13 amino acids. V was pared by 6 bases and J by 9 bases, with 5 bases of the junction left unmatched. The germline gives CDR1 SGHTA, CDR2 FQGNSA. The CDR3 is CASSLAGDGEQFF. Written as DNA, the CDR3 is TGTGCCAGCAGTCTAGCGGGAGATGGTGAGCAGTTCTTC.

V is TRBV6-5 and J is TRBJ1-1, with no clear D. Germline CDR1 and CDR2: MNHEY and SVGAGI. CDR3 length: 16 amino acids. Trimming left V 0 bases short and J 1 base short, with 12 bases between. CDR3 protein: CASSYSEITANTEAFF. As DNA, the CDR3 is TGTGCCAGCAGTTACTCGGAAATAACAGCGAACACTGAAGCTTTCTTT.

V is TRBV9 and J is TRBJ1-2, with D possibly being TRBD1 (5 bases). V lost 2 bases and J 10 bases, leaving 15 bases between the germline ends. Germline loops: CDR1 SGDLS, CDR2 YYNGEE. This CDR3 region has 13 residues. The CDR3 DNA sequence: TGTGCCAGCAGCGTCCCAGGGAGGGATGACTACACCTTC. Its protein is CASSVPGRDDYTF.

The chain is built from TRBV5-4 and TRBJ1-2, with 9 bases lining up with TRBD1. This CDR3 region has 13 residues. Germline V gene data show CDR1 as SGHNT and CDR2 as YYREEE (reference sequence). V was clipped by 0 bases and J by 7 bases; unmatched bases: 1. DNA of the CDR3: TGTGCCAGCAGCTTGGACAGGGGGCCTGGCTACACCTTC. This gives the protein CASSLDRGPGYTF.

This sequence joins TRBV7-7 and TRBJ2-5; the D gene is possibly TRBD2 (6 bases). V lost 3 bases and J lost 5, with 13 bases in between. Looked up from germline, CDR1 is SSHAT and CDR2 is FNYEAQ (reference sequence). This CDR3 is 14 amino acids long. The CDR3: CASSLAGPPETQYF. In DNA form, the CDR3 reads TGTGCCAGCAGCTTGGCGGGACCGCCTGAGACCCAGTACTTC. Full variable domain (outside the CDR3, taken from reference TRBV7-7 and TRBJ2-5): GAGVSQSPRYKVTKRGQDVTLRCDPISSHATLYWYQQALGQGPEFLTYFNYEAQPDKSGLPSDRFSAERPEGSISTLTIQRTEQRDSAMYRCASSLAGPPETQYFGPGTRLLVL.

The chain couples TRBV7-3 to TRBJ2-7; the match to TRBD1 covers 7 bases. The length of the CDR3 is 15 residues. Trimming took 6 bases from V and 0 from J; bases not matched to a gene: 8. Germline values: CDR1 SGHTA, CDR2 FQGTGA. This chain's CDR3 is CASREGAGDSYEQYF. As DNA, the CDR3 is TGTGCCAGCAGAGAGGGGGCTGGGGACTCCTACGAGCAGTACTTC.

V gene TRBV27 combines with J gene TRBJ1-2, with no clear D. The V end lost 2 bases, the J end lost 7 bases, and 14 bases lay between the germline ends. CDR3 size: 14 residues. Germline V lookup: CDR1 MNHEY, CDR2 SMNVEV (reference sequence). CDR3 coding DNA: TGTGCCAGCAGTTTAAGGGCGGGGTTCGGTGGCTACACCTTC. Residues: CASSLRAGFGGYTF.

The gene calls are TRBV2 and TRBJ1-2, with D unclear. The CDR3 is 12 amino acids. The germline CDR1 and CDR2 sequences are SNHLY and FYNNEI. Trimming stripped 6 bases from V and 7 bases from J, with 12 bases between. The CDR3 nucleotides are TGTGCCAGCAGAAGCCTGGAGGGTGGCTACACCTTC. Protein sequence: CASRSLEGGYTF.

The gene calls are TRBV19 and TRBJ1-2; TRBD1 matches 7 bases. This CDR3 is built from 12 residues. V lost 5 bases and J lost 6; bases outside the gene matches: 3. Germline CDR1 LNHDA, CDR2 SQIVND (reference sequence). The CDR3 spells CASSVQGNGYTF. The DNA for the CDR3 is TGTGCCAGTAGTGTACAGGGGAATGGCTACACCTTC.

This chain uses TRBV10-3 with TRBJ1-2, with 9 bases that match TRBD1. V trimming: 4 bases; J trimming: 2 bases; junction bases outside the gene matches: 2. The CDR3 spans 14 residues. From germline, CDR1 is ENHRY and CDR2 SYGVKD. The CDR3: CAISAGQGNYGYTF. The CDR3 DNA reads TGTGCCATCAGTGCCGGACAGGGGAACTATGGCTACACCTTC.

The chain is built from TRBV5-5 and TRBJ2-7; 7 bases agree with TRBD1. In germline, CDR1 is SGHKS, CDR2 YYEKEE (reference sequence). This CDR3 is built from 14 residues. V was pared by 2 bases and J by 3 bases, with 5 bases of the junction left unmatched. The CDR3 here is CASSLPTGYYEQYF. DNA for the CDR3: TGTGCCAGCAGCTTACCGACAGGGTACTACGAGCAGTACTTC.

This clone was observed a single time. The V and J genes are TRBV29-1 and TRBJ2-2; the D gene is possibly TRBD1 (7 bases). Per germline, CDR1 SQVTM and CDR2 ANQGSEA. V lost 8 bases to trimming and J lost 1 base, with 14 bases between them. The CDR3 covers 14 residues. The CDR3 bases are TGCAGCACTCGACAGGGACTGAACACCGGGGAGCTGTTTTTT. This encodes CSTRQGLNTGELFF.

The V and J genes are TRBV11-2 and TRBJ1-1; D remains ambiguous. V dropped 3 bases and J dropped 6 bases, with 17 bases sitting between them. Germline CDR1 SGHAT, CDR2 FQNNGV. CDR3 length equals 15 residues. The CDR3 nucleotides are TGTGCCAGCAGCTTTAGACTGGAGATTAATGCTGAAGCTTTCTTT. Translating it yields CASSFRLEINAEAFF.

The V and J genes are TRBV7-8 and TRBJ2-5; the match to TRBD2 covers 9 bases. The CDR3 sequence is 15 residues long. Trimming removed 4 bases from V and 7 bases from J; junction bases left unmatched: 10. The V gene's germline CDR1 is SGHVS and CDR2 FQNEAQ. The CDR3 region is CASSSTSGEYRTQYF. The CDR3 nucleotides are TGTGCCAGCAGCTCGACTAGCGGAGAATACCGGACCCAGTACTTC.

J is TRBJ1-1 and V is TRBV14; D is unclear. V lost 2 bases, J lost 0 bases, and 4 bases lay in between. The CDR3 extends over 13 amino acids. Germline CDR1 is SGHDN and CDR2 is FVKESK. CDR3 DNA: TGTGCCAGCAGCCAAAATATGAACACTGAAGCTTTCTTT. It translates to CASSQNMNTEAFF.